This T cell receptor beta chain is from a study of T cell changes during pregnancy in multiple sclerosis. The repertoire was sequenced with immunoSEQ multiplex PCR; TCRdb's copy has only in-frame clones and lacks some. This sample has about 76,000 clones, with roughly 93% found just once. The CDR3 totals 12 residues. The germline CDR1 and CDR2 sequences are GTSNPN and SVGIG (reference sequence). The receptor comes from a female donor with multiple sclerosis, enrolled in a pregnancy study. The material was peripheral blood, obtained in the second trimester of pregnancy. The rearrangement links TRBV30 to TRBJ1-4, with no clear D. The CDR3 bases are TGTGGTCGGGGAGACCGGAATGAAAAACTGTTTTTT. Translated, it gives CGRGDRNEKLFF.